Below are 25 T cell receptor beta chains sequenced from a single sample in a study of blood T cells in healthy people across ages. A second PCR, run for 7 to 11 cycles, used a sample-barcoded 5' primer plus a J-beta primer mix. Each CDR3 protein is one row after TCRdb ran MiXCR on the 5' RACE reads. The repertoire holds approximately 880,000 distinct CDR3 sequences, 40% to 60% seen once, with 13% in the top ten. The sequenced sample was blood. The receptors come from a man aged 25-45 years in good health.

This rearrangement joins TRBV6-5 to TRBJ1-1; no reliable D call. The germline CDR1 and CDR2 sequences are MNHEY and SVGAGI. CDR3 length: 15 amino acids. Trimming took 7 bases from V and 0 from J, leaving 15 bases between them. In nucleotides, the CDR3 is TGTGCCAGCACCCTGGTTAGTGGGATGAACACTGAAGCTTTCTTT. Protein product: CASTLVSGMNTEAFF.

Written as DNA, the CDR3 is TGTGCCAGCAGTCGAGGGAACCGGGAATGTGAGCAGTTCTTC. The encoded protein is CASSRGNRECEQFF. This chain joins TRBV11-3 and TRBJ2-1; D is perhaps TRBD2 (5 bases). V gave up 6 bases and J gave up 9 bases, with 18 bases separating them. The CDR3 is 14 residues long. From germline, CDR1 is SGHNT and CDR2 YENEEA.

This clonotype turned up a few times. This chain uses TRBV10-3 with TRBJ2-3; D is uncertain. The CDR3 totals 14 residues. Trimming removed 7 bases at V and 0 bases at J, with 11 bases between. CDR1 is ENHRY, CDR2 SYGVKD, per germline. CDR3 loop: CAIKVGQSTDTQYF. Here the CDR3 DNA reads TGTGCCATCAAAGTCGGGCAGAGCACAGATACGCAGTATTTT.

This chain links TRBV20-1 with TRBJ1-6, with a tentative D call TRBD1 (5 bases). Germline CDR1 and CDR2: DFQATT and SNEGSKA (reference sequence). CDR3 length: 15 amino acids. V was cut by 5 bases and J by 7 bases, with 18 bases left in between. CDR3 bases: TGCAGTGCTGAGCAGGGTGCTACTGCGAATTCACCCCTCCACTTT. Protein: CSAEQGATANSPLHF.

This chain links TRBV4-1 with TRBJ2-3; D not resolved. The germline CDR1 and CDR2 sequences are MGHRA and YSYEKL. V was clipped by 2 bases and J by 3 bases, with 6 bases between them. The CDR3 runs to 13 residues. CDR3 sequence: CASSQSFTDTQYF. In DNA form, the CDR3 reads TGCGCCAGCAGCCAAAGTTTTACAGATACGCAGTATTTT.

V is TRBV27 and J is TRBJ2-7, with 7 bases fitting TRBD2. CDR1 and CDR2 (germline): MNHEY, SMNVEV (reference sequence). Trimming removed 6 bases from V and 0 bases from J; junction bases left unmatched: 5. CDR3 length equals 14 residues. CDR3 protein: CASRWGGSSYEQYF. The CDR3 DNA reads TGTGCCAGCAGGTGGGGCGGGAGCTCCTACGAGCAGTACTTC.

This clonotype was seen a handful of times. V and J are TRBV7-9 and TRBJ1-1; D unresolved. V lost 2 bases and J lost 4, with 8 bases in between. The CDR3 is made up of 13 amino acids. Looked up from germline, CDR1 is SEHNR and CDR2 is FQNEAQ (reference sequence). CDR3 region: CASSLKAGTEAFF. The CDR3 region has the DNA TGTGCCAGCAGCTTAAAGGCTGGCACTGAAGCTTTCTTT.

The V gene is TRBV6-1, the J gene TRBJ1-1; the match to TRBD1 covers 10 bases. The CDR3 runs 17 residues. In germline, CDR1 is MNHNS, CDR2 SASEGT. V shed 3 bases and J 1 base; nucleotides not matched to a gene: 8. CDR3 DNA sequence: TGTGCCAGCAGTGATCGAGGACAGGGGGGAAAGAACACTGAAGCTTTCTTT. Amino acids: CASSDRGQGGKNTEAFF.

This clonotype was recorded a few times. This chain joins TRBV20-1 and TRBJ2-1, with TRBD1 matching 7 bases. CDR3 size: 14 residues. J was trimmed by 3 bases and V by 4 bases; bases with no gene match: 6. CDR1 and CDR2 from the germline V gene are DFQATT and SNEGSKA (reference sequence). CDR3: CSATPRGLYNEQFF. Here the CDR3 DNA reads TGCAGTGCTACCCCGAGGGGGCTCTACAATGAGCAGTTCTTC.

The chain uses TRBV6-6 and TRBJ2-7; the D gene is possibly TRBD2 (6 bases). The germline V gene encodes CDR1 MNHNY and CDR2 SVGAGI (reference sequence). V was shortened by 4 bases and J by 2 bases, with 15 bases between the two germline ends. The CDR3 is 15 amino acids. The CDR3 protein is CASSSTSGTPYEQYF. The CDR3 DNA sequence: TGTGCCAGCAGTTCTACGTCCGGGACTCCCTACGAGCAGTACTTC.

This CDR3 is CAISGTDGFSYEQYF. CDR3 nucleotide sequence: TGTGCCATCAGTGGAACGGACGGATTTTCCTACGAGCAGTACTTC. The chain links TRBV10-3 to TRBJ2-7; D is ambiguous. This CDR3 contains 15 residues. Trimming took 4 bases from V and 1 from J, leaving 14 bases between them. The germline V gene encodes CDR1 ENHRY and CDR2 SYGVKD.

The gene calls are TRBV5-1 and TRBJ2-1, with TRBD2 matching 9 bases. This CDR3 has 15 amino acids. Trimming cost V 1 base and J 6 bases; bases outside gene matches: 5. Germline loops: CDR1 SGHRS, CDR2 YFSETQ. The CDR3 nucleotides read TGCGCCAGCAGCTTGTGGTCTAGCGGGGCCAATGAGCAGTTCTTC. This translates into CASSLWSSGANEQFF.

This clonotype was seen more than once but under ten times. The chain couples TRBV5-6 to TRBJ2-5; D remains ambiguous. The CDR3 loop spans 15 amino acids. The V gene lost 4 bases and the J gene lost 3 bases, with 16 bases spanning the gap. Germline CDR1 and CDR2: SGHDT and YYEEEE. CDR3 sequence: CASSPDSQTKETQYF. The CDR3 DNA reads as TGTGCCAGCAGCCCCGACTCGCAGACAAAAGAGACCCAGTACTTC.

As regards this clonotype: The junction does not match germline at one end; this may be a read error. The V gene is TRBV24-1, the J gene TRBJ2-1; the D gene is possibly TRBD1 (6 bases). The CDR3 has 16 residues. CDR1 is KGHDR and CDR2 is SFDVKD in the germline V gene. CDR3 coding DNA: TGTGCCACCAGTGAACCACAGGGTTCCATTGACAAGGAGCAGTTCTTC. Translation: CATSEPQGSIDKEQFF.

The chain is built from TRBV6-6 and TRBJ2-1, with 11 bases that match TRBD2. Germline V CDR1 and CDR2: MNHNY, SVGAGI (reference sequence). Trimming at V came to 6 bases and at J to 4 bases, leaving 8 bases not matched to a gene. The CDR3 contains 16 residues. CDR3 coding DNA: TGTGCCAGCAGGGGGGGGACTAGCGGACTTTACAATGAGCAGTTCTTC. The encoded protein is CASRGGTSGLYNEQFF.

The chain links TRBV7-2 to TRBJ2-7; 8 bases align to TRBD1. Germline CDR1 and CDR2: SGHTA and FQGNSA. V shed 1 base and J 3 bases; nucleotides not matched to a gene: 5. The CDR3 sequence is 15 residues long. The CDR3: CASSLGPGGVYEQYF. Here the CDR3 DNA reads TGTGCCAGCAGCTTAGGGCCAGGGGGCGTCTACGAGCAGTACTTC.

The table lists this clonotype with a few counts. The chain is built from TRBV9 and TRBJ2-1; 11 bases line up with TRBD1. The germline gives CDR1 SGDLS, CDR2 YYNGEE. The CDR3 totals 14 residues. V lost 4 bases and J lost 8; bases outside the gene matches: 5. This CDR3 reads CASSTRTGGHEQFF. The CDR3 nucleotides are TGTGCCAGCAGCACCCGGACAGGGGGCCATGAGCAGTTCTTC.

V is TRBV10-3 and J is TRBJ1-2; weak D call: TRBD1 (6 bases). CDR1 and CDR2 (germline): ENHRY, SYGVKD. V gave up 5 bases and J gave up 8 bases, with 12 bases separating them. The CDR3 sequence is 12 residues long. CDR3 in amino acids: CAISQIDRGYTF. CDR3 DNA sequence: TGTGCCATCAGTCAGATCGACAGGGGCTACACCTTC.

The chain joins TRBV18 to TRBJ2-1; 8 bases map to TRBD1. This CDR3 region has 12 residues. The junction had 9 bases not matched to a gene; V was cut back by 6 bases and J by 14 bases. Per germline, CDR1 KGHSH and CDR2 LQKENI. This chain's CDR3 is CASSSQGADEFF. The CDR3 coding sequence is TGTGCCAGCTCTTCCCAGGGGGCGGACGAGTTCTTC.

In this sample, this clonotype turned up a few times. The rearrangement links TRBV28 to TRBJ2-2; 7 bases align to TRBD2. The CDR3 sequence is 15 residues long. V shed 5 bases and J 5 bases; nucleotides not matched to a gene: 8. Germline V CDR1 and CDR2: MDHEN, SYDVKM. The CDR3: CASSPPVRGTGELFF. The CDR3 nucleotides read TGTGCCAGCAGTCCCCCCGTGCGGGGGACCGGGGAGCTGTTTTTT.

This clonotype was seen a handful of times. The genes are TRBV12-3 or TRBV12-4 and TRBJ2-1; 7 bases match TRBD1. V dropped 7 bases and J dropped 0; count of bases not matched to a gene: 12. The CDR3 spans 17 residues. The CDR3: CASTFQGQIRSYNEQFF. The CDR3 coding sequence is TGTGCCAGCACCTTCCAGGGACAGATCCGCTCCTACAATGAGCAGTTCTTC.

This clonotype came up a few times. The V call is TRBV27, the J call TRBJ1-1, with a tentative D call TRBD1 (5 bases). The CDR3 loop spans 13 amino acids. The V gene lost 5 bases and the J gene lost 1 base, with 8 bases spanning the gap. CDR1 MNHEY and CDR2 SMNVEV come from the germline V gene (reference sequence). The DNA for the CDR3 is TGTGCCAGCAGTATAGGACAGAACACTGAAGCTTTCTTT. Its translation is CASSIGQNTEAFF.

This chain uses TRBV6-1 with TRBJ2-4; maybe TRBD1 (6 bases). The end of the DNA is better explained by TRBJ2-5, so the J call may be wrong. Germline-derived CDR1 and CDR2 are MNHNS and SASEGT. The CDR3 runs to 15 residues. The chain's CDR3 is CASSEQQDSQETQYF. In DNA form, the CDR3 reads TGTGCCAGCAGTGAGCAGCAGGACAGCCAAGAGACCCAGTACTTC.

The V call is TRBV20-1, the J call TRBJ2-3, with no clear D. Looked up from germline, CDR1 is DFQATT and CDR2 is SNEGSKA (reference sequence). Trimming shortened V by 0 bases and J by 1 base, and 14 bases separated the two germline ends. CDR3 length: 16 residues. The CDR3 DNA is TGCAGTGCTAGAGACCGAAACGCCTGGGGCACAGATACGCAGTATTTT. This translates into CSARDRNAWGTDTQYF.

V usage is TRBV5-1 and J usage is TRBJ2-1; 8 nucleotides line up with TRBD1. The V gene end was trimmed by 4 bases and the J gene end by 4 bases; junction bases not matched to a gene: 7. Germline lookup yields CDR1 SGHRS and CDR2 YFSETQ. The CDR3 consists of 15 residues. The CDR3 coding sequence is TGCGCCAGCAGCCAGGCCCAGGGGGCGTACAATGAGCAGTTCTTC. Translation: CASSQAQGAYNEQFF. Drawing the rest from reference TRBV5-1 and TRBJ2-1, the complete variable domain is KAGVTQTPRYLIKTRGQQVTLSCSPISGHRSVSWYQQTPGQGLQFLFEYFSETQRNKGNFPGRFSGRQFSNSRSEMNVSTLELGDSALYLCASSQAQGAYNEQFFGPGTRLTVL.